This T cell receptor beta chain emerged from a study of T-cell reconstitution after alpha-beta-depleted transplantation in children (dated by TCRdb to 2016 to 2017). Regarding the complete study: T-cell immune reconstitution after TCRalphabeta/CD19-depleted allogeneic hematopoietic cell transplantation in children was quantitatively tracked in the study by means of TCR repertoire profiling.

Receptor libraries were prepared by PCR. The sample was run on an Illumina HiSeq 2500. TCR library preparation used molecular barcoding, with unique molecular identifiers applied to normalize quantification of the TCRbeta repertoire. In-frame beta chains were kept once TCRdb had trimmed the public reads at Q25 with fastp and called clones with MiXCR. Rows are unified per CDR3 protein, each entry keeping the most common DNA and genes. The sample records about 200,000 distinct CDR3 sequences, about 6% of which are singletons. The ten largest clones take up around 4.1% of the sample. The V and J ends are trimmed by 4 bases and 5 bases, leaving 14 bases between them. From the cysteine up to the phenylalanine, the CDR3 has a length of 14 residues. Of all the DNA, just the CDR3 is kept, 42 bases in frame from base 1. In the germline V gene, CDR1 corresponds to SGHTA and CDR2 to FQGNSA. Findings and caveats that apply to the study as a whole: In some patients, high TCRbeta diversity at day 60 was attributed to recipient T cells and intrathymic progenitors that had survived conditioning. The apparently early alphabetaT-cell count recovery about two months after transplant was reportedly dependent on only several hundred rapidly expanded clones derived from non-depleted graft cells. The frequencies of hyperexpanded clones fell over the following months, and after one year, T-cell counts and TCRbeta diversity were mostly attributed to newly produced T cells.

In this sample, this clonotype turned up many times. Its binding antigen is unknown. No base qualities exist here, and no much larger clone lies one base off it. Interpreted using the paper, the treatment or condition label stands for: allogeneic hematopoietic cell transplantation with graft depleted of TCRalphabeta T cells and CD19 B cells. The transplant recipients were children given TCRalphabeta/CD19-depleted allogeneic hematopoietic cell grafts. The sample was PBMCs, taken before TCRalphabeta/CD19-depleted stem cell transplant. The sequence was obtained from a girl under three years old with combined immunodeficiency, due to receive a stem cell transplant. The V and J segments used are TRBV7-2 and TRBJ1-2; 5 matching bases give a weak D call of TRBD1. The CDR3 region: CASSSLGAGYGYTF. The DNA sequence is as follows: TGTGCCAGCAGCTCCCTAGGCGCAGGGTATGGCTACACCTTC.